Below, 2 T cell receptor beta chains from the same sample are listed, as sequenced in a study of T and B cells in COVID-19 patients. Multiplex PCR with BIOMED2 TRB-A/B primer pools amplified TRB rearrangements. MiXCR was run by TCRdb on the multiplex PCR reads, yielding one entry per CDR3 protein. The sample records 15,000 or so distinct CDR3 sequences, roughly 28% being singletons. Blood genomic DNA input for TRB amplification was about 240-550 ng. Sequencing was carried out using blood. The receptors were sampled from a human donor who had recovered from COVID-19.

This clonotype has only a few counts. The chain recombines TRBV20-1 with TRBJ2-2, with TRBD2 matching 7 bases. The CDR3 contains 14 residues. V was pared by 8 bases and J by 7 bases, with 13 bases of the junction left unmatched. Germline values: CDR1 DFQATT, CDR2 SNEGSKA (reference sequence). The CDR3 here is CSSRWEGAGGELFF. The DNA of the CDR3 is TGCAGTTCGCGCTGGGAGGGAGCGGGCGGGGAGCTGTTTTTT.

This clonotype was seen at least ten times. The chain employs TRBV18 and TRBJ2-7; tentatively, D is TRBD2 (5 bases). Germline-derived CDR1 and CDR2 are KGHSH and LQKENI. The CDR3 has 14 residues. Trimming took off 3 bases at V and 1 base at J, with 10 bases between the two ends. The CDR3 protein is CASSPSTGSYEQYF. The CDR3 DNA sequence: TGTGCCAGCTCACCTTCGACGGGGTCCTACGAGCAGTACTTC.